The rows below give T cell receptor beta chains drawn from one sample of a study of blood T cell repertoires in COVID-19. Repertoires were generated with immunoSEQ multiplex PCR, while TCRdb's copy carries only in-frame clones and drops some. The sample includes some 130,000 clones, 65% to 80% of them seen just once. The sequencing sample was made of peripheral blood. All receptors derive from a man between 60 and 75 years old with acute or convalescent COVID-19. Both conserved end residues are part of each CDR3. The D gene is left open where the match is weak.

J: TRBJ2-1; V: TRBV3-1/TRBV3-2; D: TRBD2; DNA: TGTGCCAGCAGCCGCTCATTTAGCGGGAACTACAATGAGCAGTTCTTC; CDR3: CASSRSFSGNYNEQFF
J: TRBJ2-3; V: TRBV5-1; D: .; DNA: TGCGCCAGCAGCTTGGGTCTGCCTGAGGATACGCAGTATTTT; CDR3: CASSLGLPEDTQYF
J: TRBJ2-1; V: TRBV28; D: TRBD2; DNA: TGTGCCAGCAGTTTAGTGGCTAGCGGGAGCTACAATGAGCAGTTCTTC; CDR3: CASSLVASGSYNEQFF
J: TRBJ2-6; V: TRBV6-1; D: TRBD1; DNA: TGTGCCAGCAGTGAGCTGCGCCCGGGACAGGGGGCAACTGGGGCCAACGTCCTGACTTTC; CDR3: CASSELRPGQGATGANVLTF
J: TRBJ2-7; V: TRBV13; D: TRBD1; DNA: TGTGCCAGCCGTAAACAGGGGGATCCCGAGCAGTACTTC; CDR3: CASRKQGDPEQYF
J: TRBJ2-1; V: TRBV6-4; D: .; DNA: TGTGCCAGCAGTGACTCGGCGGGTCGCTCCTACAATGAGCAGTTCTTC; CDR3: CASSDSAGRSYNEQFF
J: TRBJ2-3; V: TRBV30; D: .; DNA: TGTGCCTTTAAATTGGACAGCCCTAGCACAGATACGCAGTATTTT; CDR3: CAFKLDSPSTDTQYF
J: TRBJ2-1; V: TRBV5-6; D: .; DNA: TGTGCCAGCAGCTTGGCACTAGCTCCTTACAATGAGCAGTTCTTC; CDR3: CASSLALAPYNEQFF
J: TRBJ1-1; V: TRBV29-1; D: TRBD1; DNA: TGCAGCGTTGGGAACAGGGGGCTTCATGTAGCTTTCTTT; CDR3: CSVGNRGLHVAFF
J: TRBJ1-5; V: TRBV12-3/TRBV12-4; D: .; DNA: TGTGCCAGCAGTTTAGGGTTCGGGCAGCCCCAGCATTTT; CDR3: CASSLGFGQPQHF